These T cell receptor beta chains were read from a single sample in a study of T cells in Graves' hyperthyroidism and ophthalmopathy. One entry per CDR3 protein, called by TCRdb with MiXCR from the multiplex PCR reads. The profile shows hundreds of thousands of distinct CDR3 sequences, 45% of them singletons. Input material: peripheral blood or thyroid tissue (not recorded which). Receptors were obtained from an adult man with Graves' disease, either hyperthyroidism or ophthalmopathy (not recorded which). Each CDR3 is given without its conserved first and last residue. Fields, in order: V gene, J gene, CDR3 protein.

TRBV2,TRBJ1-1,ASSWKQGETEAF
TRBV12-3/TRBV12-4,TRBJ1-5,ASSVTWNQPQH
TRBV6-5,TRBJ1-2,ASSATGVNGYT
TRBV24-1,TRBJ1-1,ASSFRRGASGTEAF
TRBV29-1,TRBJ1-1,SVAHRRGNTEAF
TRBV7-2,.,ASSLGRGNTGYT
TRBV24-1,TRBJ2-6,ATSEDLGVFGANVLT
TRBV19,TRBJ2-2,ASSIWPTGELF
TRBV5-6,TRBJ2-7,ASRLYRDGAYEQY
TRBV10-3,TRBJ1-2,AISESSQGTYYT
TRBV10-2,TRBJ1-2,ASSQGPHNYGYT
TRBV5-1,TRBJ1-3,ASSESRGGNTIY
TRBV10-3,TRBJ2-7,AISESTSDSYEQY
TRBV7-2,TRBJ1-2,ASSPPTGFSVYGYT
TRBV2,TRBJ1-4,ASRGNSGKLF
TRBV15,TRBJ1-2,ATSRDQGSVGGYT
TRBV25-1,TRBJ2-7,AAPGTGVGEQY
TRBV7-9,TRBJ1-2,ASSQEPAESYGYT
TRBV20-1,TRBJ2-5,SARYGGQETQY
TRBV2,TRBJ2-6,ASSETGGLHSGANVLT
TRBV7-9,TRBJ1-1,ASSWDRVDTEAF
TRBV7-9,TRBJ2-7,ASSSGQSYEQY
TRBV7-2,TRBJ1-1,ASRPDNSLKAF
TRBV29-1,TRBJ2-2,SVRAGGDTGELF
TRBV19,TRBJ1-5,ASRAGVGGSNQPQH
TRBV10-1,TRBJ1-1,ASSESVSEGGPNTEAF
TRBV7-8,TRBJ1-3,ASSQREGGGNTIY
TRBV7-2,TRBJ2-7,ASSLVFSGSSYEQY
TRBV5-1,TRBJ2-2,ASSEGTGRTGELF
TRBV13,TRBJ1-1,ASSGVIMNTEAF
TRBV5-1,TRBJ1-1,ASSLTGGGLTEAF
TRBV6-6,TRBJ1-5,ASSYAGQIISNQPQH
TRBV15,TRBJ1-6,ATSRDY
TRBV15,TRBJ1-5,ATISESPNQPQH
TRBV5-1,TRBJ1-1,ASSLKGDPKAF
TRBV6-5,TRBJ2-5,ASSYSNRVETQY
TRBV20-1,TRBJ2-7,SARGLHDAYEQY
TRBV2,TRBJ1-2,ASSGGQGYGYT
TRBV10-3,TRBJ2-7,AISEEDRNEQY
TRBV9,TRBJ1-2,ASSGRAGENYGYT
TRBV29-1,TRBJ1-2,SVKTPGQGTYGYT
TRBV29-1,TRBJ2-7,SVEEPGQNYEQY
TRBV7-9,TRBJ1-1,ASSFTGTSEAF
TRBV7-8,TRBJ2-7,ASSLRREQY
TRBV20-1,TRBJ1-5,SASVSVDQPQH
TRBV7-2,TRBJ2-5,ASSLVSSGETQY
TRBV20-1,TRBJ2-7,SAREGPGTYEQY
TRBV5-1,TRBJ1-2,ASSLNARGDGYT
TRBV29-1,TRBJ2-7,SVGMRGQSYEQY
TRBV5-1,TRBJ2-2,ASSPEGANTGELF